Shown below are 5 T cell receptor beta chains from a single sample sequenced in a study of shared clonotypes between healthy human individuals. TCRdb's copy holds only in-frame clones and misses some; the assay was immunoSEQ multiplex PCR. Of roughly 1 million clones in the sample, about four fifths were seen once. The material sequenced was memory CD4+ T cells from PBMCs. Noted subset: CD45RA-negative fraction. These receptor sequences come from a man aged 18-30 years in good health. Some clones in this sample may be carry-over from other donors' samples.

The chain recombines TRBV11-3 with TRBJ2-5; the match to TRBD1 covers 7 bases. From germline, CDR1 is SGHNT and CDR2 YENEEA. The CDR3 has 14 residues. Trimming took 4 bases from V and 5 from J; bases not matched to a gene: 7. DNA for the CDR3: TGTGCCAGCAGCTCAAGACAGGGTGGGGAGACCCAGTACTTC. Protein sequence: CASSSRQGGETQYF.

The chain links TRBV9 to TRBJ1-1; D gene ambiguous. CDR1 is SGDLS, CDR2 YYNGEE, per germline. This CDR3 is built from 15 residues. Trimming shortened V by 4 bases and J by 1 base, and 14 bases separated the two germline ends. CDR3 bases: TGTGCCAGCAGCCCATTATTAGTCCAGAACACTGAAGCTTTCTTT. Its translation is CASSPLLVQNTEAFF.

This clone was seen only a few times. Other DNA sequences in this sample translate to the same CDR3. This rearrangement joins TRBV20-1 to TRBJ1-1; unclear D gene. The ends were cut back, 5 bases at V and 1 base at J, with 5 bases in the middle. This CDR3 is built from 11 residues. The V gene's germline CDR1 is DFQATT and CDR2 SNEGSKA (reference sequence). DNA of the CDR3: TGCAGTGCTTCGCCGAACACTGAAGCTTTCTTT. Protein: CSASPNTEAFF.

The gene calls are TRBV2 and TRBJ2-5; TRBD1 matches 12 bases. Per the germline V gene, CDR1 is SNHLY and CDR2 is FYNNEI. The CDR3 loop spans 15 amino acids. V lost 2 bases, J lost 8 bases, and 6 bases stayed unmatched. As DNA, the CDR3 is TGTGCCAGCAGTGAAAGTAGGGGGACAGGGGGCACCCAGTACTTC. This gives the protein CASSESRGTGGTQYF.

Comments on this clone: Other nucleotide sequences in the sample specify the same CDR3. The V gene is TRBV18, the J gene TRBJ2-7; 7 positions match TRBD1. CDR1 and CDR2 (germline): KGHSH, LQKENI. The V segment lost 5 bases and the J segment 2 bases; nucleotides outside the gene matches: 6. The CDR3 consists of 14 residues. CDR3 sequence reads: CASSSRDSTYEQYF. DNA of the CDR3: TGTGCCAGCTCATCCCGGGACAGCACCTACGAGCAGTACTTC.